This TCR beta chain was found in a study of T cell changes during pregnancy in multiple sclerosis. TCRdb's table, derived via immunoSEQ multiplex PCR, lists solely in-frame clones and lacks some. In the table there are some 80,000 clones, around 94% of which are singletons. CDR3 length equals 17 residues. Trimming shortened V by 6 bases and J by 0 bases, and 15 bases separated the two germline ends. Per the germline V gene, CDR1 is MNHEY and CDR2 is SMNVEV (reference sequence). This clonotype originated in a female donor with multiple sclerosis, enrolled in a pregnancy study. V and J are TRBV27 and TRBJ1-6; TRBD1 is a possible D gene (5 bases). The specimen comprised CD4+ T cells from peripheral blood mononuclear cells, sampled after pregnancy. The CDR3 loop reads CASSRGDSLSYNSPLHF. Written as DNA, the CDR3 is TGTGCCAGCAGCAGAGGGGACTCCCTCTCCTATAATTCACCCCTCCACTTT.